This entry is about one TCR beta chain. The target of this receptor is not known. No per-base quality is available; no much larger clone lies one base away. Based on the germline V gene, the CDR1 and CDR2 sequences are SGDLS and YYNGEE. Taken from cysteine to phenylalanine, the CDR3 has 14 residues. Only CDR3 DNA remains: 42 bases, in frame from the first base. At the junction V is shortened by 0 bases and J by 6 bases, with 9 bases in between. TCRbeta CDR3 regions were amplified from genomic DNA by means of the immunoSEQ Assay, a bias-controlled multiplex PCR. Turning to the authors' computational methods: The number of nucleated cells in each sample was estimated by amplification of reference gene primers within the assay. To quantify the absolute abundance of each unique TCRbeta CDR3 rearrangement, sequence reads were collapsed and filtered. For each sample, productive Simpson clonality was calculated as the square root of Simpson's diversity index over productive rearrangements. In its TCRdb copy, this immuneACCESS table keeps in-frame sequences only and misses some clones. Where compared with another copy, unresolved V genes explain less than half of these, and the others have no known cause. V, J and clone size were drawn from that table, and D and trimming were deduced from the DNA. The sample yields about 410,000 clones; roughly 90% were counted once. The ten largest clonotypes hold approximately 1.4% of the sample.

Collaborating institutions collected whole blood in K2EDTA tubes following their own protocols. For TCRbeta analysis, collaborators shipped samples as frozen whole blood, isolated PBMCs, or DNA extracted from either of those sample types. The data belong to a study of blood T cell repertoires in COVID-19 (dated by TCRdb to 2020 to 2022). In terms of the full investigation: Samples covering the acute and convalescent phases of COVID-19 were provided by collaborators in the United States, Italy and Spain. The material from the prospective study consisted of cDNA or gDNA derived from T cells, B-cell-depleted T cells, or PBMCs. Subjects who had been exposed to COVID-19, were actively infected with it, or had recovered from it provided the deeply sampled blood TCRbeta repertoires that made up the dataset. The repertoires were released in a freely available public database meant as a resource for research on the immune response to SARS-CoV-2. Samples were obtained from the ongoing ImmuneRACE study (first 160 participants) and from 1,254 subjects provided by 6 global collaborators. Nearly every sample came with metadata listing a de-identified subject ID, COVID-19 status, age in years and sex. Where available, HLA class I and class II types were taken from metadata supplied by the sample provider and were not determined by assay-based typing.

Study-level results and caveats: The amount of clinical and demographic metadata varied by source and participant and was provided uncurated.

The chain is assembled from TRBV9 and TRBJ2-2; possibly the D gene is TRBD1, per 6 matching bases. The clonotype comes from a woman aged 25 to 39 with active or convalescent COVID-19. Input material: peripheral blood. The DNA sequence follows: TGTGCCAGCAGCGTAGCAGGGGCTGCCGGGGAGCTGTTTTTT. Protein translation: CASSVAGAAGELFF.